This T cell receptor beta chain was obtained from a study of shared clonotypes between healthy human individuals. Germline V gives CDR1 GTSNPN, CDR2 SVGIG (reference sequence). The V end lost 4 bases, the J end lost 0 bases, and 10 bases lay between the germline ends. The CDR3 runs 15 residues. Sequencing used immunoSEQ multiplex PCR; TCRdb keeps in-frame clones, though not all of them. The data hold a few million clones, with under 97% observed a single time. Findings and limits, study-wide: The study drew on few donors, limiting represented genetic and exposure-history diversity.

Comments on this clone: Its antigen is unidentified.

Every one of the donors was a Caucasian adult that lived in Nashville, Tennessee. The study separated CD4+ cells into CD45RA+ naive and CD45RA-negative memory subsets. The V gene is TRBV30, the J gene TRBJ1-6; D gene unclear. This sequence was found in a man aged 18 to 29 in good health. The sample consisted of naive CD4+ T cells sorted from blood. As for subset: CD45RA+ positively selected. CDR3 DNA: TGTGCCTGGACCGCTGTGAACTCCTATAATTCACCCCTCCACTTT. Translating gives CAWTAVNSYNSPLHF.